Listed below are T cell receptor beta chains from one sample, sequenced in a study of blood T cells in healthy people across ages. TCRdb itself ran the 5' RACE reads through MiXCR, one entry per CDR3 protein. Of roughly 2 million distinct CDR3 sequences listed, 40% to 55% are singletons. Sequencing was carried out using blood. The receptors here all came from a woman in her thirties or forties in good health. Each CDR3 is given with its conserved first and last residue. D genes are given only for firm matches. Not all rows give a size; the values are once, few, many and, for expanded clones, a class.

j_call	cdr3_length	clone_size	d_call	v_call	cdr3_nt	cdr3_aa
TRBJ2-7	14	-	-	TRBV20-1	TGCAGTGCTAGGGCCCGGGGGCACAGCTACGAGCAGTACTTC	CSARARGHSYEQYF
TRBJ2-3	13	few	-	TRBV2	TGTGCCAGCAAGGGGGACCTCACAGATACGCAGTATTTT	CASKGDLTDTQYF
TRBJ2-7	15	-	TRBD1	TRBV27	TGTGCCAGCAGTGTGGGACAGGGTACCCTCTACGAGCAGTACTTC	CASSVGQGTLYEQYF
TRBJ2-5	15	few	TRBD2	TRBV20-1	TGCAGTGCTAGACTACTAGCGGGGGGTCGTGGGACCCAGTACTTC	CSARLLAGGRGTQYF
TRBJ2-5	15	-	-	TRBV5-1	TGCGCCAGCAGCTTGGAAGGGGCCAATGCGGAGACCCAGTACTTC	CASSLEGANAETQYF
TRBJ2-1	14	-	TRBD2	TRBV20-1	TGCAGTGCAAGAACTAGCGGGGGGTCGAGTAAGCAGTTCTTC	CSARTSGGSSKQFF
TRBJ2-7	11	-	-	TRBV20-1	TGCAGTGCTCGGGGACTGGCCGAGCAGTACTTC	CSARGLAEQYF
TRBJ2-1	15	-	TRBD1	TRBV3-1	TGTGCCAGCAGCCGCAGGGGGCCCATCTACAATGAGCAGTTCTTC	CASSRRGPIYNEQFF
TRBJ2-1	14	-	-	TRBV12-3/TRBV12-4	TGTGCCAGCAGTCCTCGGCGGTCCGGGAATGAGCAGTTCTTC	CASSPRRSGNEQFF
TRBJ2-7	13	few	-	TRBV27	TGTGCCAGCAGTAAGGGAGGCCCCTACGAGCAGTACTTC	CASSKGGPYEQYF
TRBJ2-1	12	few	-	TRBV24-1	TGTGCCACCAGTGATTTTTTAGGAGAGCAGTTCTTC	CATSDFLGEQFF
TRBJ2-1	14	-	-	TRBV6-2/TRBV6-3	TGTGCCAGCACCTTCAGGGGATTATACAATGAGCAGTTCTTC	CASTFRGLYNEQFF
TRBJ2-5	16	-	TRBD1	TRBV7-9	TGTGCCAGCAGCCTGGGACAGGGGCCCCAACAAGAGACCCAGTACTTC	CASSLGQGPQQETQYF
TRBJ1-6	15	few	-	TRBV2	TGTGCCAGCAGTGAAGATTTGGGACGGCAGATCCCCCTCCACTTT	CASSEDLGRQIPLHF
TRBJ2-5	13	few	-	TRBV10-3	TGTGCCATCAGTCGGGACGTACAAGAGACCCAGTACTTC	CAISRDVQETQYF
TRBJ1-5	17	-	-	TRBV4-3	TGCGCCAGCAGCCAAGCACGGGACATCTATAGCAATCAGCCCCAGCATTTT	CASSQARDIYSNQPQHF
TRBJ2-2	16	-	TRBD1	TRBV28	TGTGCCAGCAGTTCGGACAGGGGGCTTACTACCGGGGAGCTGTTTTTT	CASSSDRGLTTGELFF
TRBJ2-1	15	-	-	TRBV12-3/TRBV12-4	TGTGCCAGTGCTACTAGCCCGGGGACCGTAAATGAGCAGTTCTTC	CASATSPGTVNEQFF
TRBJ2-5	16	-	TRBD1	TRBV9	TGTGCCAGCAGCGTAGGAGGACAGGGGGTTGGGGAGACCCAGTACTTC	CASSVGGQGVGETQYF
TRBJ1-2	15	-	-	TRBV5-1	TGCGCCAGCAGCACCAGTTGGACGTCGTACTATGGCTACACCTTC	CASSTSWTSYYGYTF
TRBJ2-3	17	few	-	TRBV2	TGTGCCAGCAGTCGTTGGGGGACCTATGATCGGACAGATACGCAGTATTTT	CASSRWGTYDRTDTQYF
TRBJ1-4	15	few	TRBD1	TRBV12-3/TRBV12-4	TGTGCCAGCAGTACAAGACAGGGAAGGACTGAAAAACTGTTTTTT	CASSTRQGRTEKLFF
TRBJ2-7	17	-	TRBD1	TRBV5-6	TGTGCCAGCAGCTTGGTTTTGGGACAGGGGGTATTAGACGAGCAGTACTTC	CASSLVLGQGVLDEQYF